The 8 T cell receptor beta chains below were found in one sample sequenced in a study of response to subunit inactivated influenza vaccine. Each CDR3 protein gets one entry after TCRdb re-called the RT-PCR reads with MiXCR. The sample lists some 300,000 distinct CDR3 sequences, about 20% seen once, with about 9.4% in the top ten. The sample here was PBMCs from blood, taken less than 22 months after vaccination. The receptor source for this set is a man aged 50-75 years who received an inactivated influenza vaccine.

This clonotype has a handful of counts. V is TRBV29-1 and J is TRBJ2-2; 7 bases agree with TRBD1. The J segment lost 4 bases and the V segment lost 2 bases, leaving 4 bases of the junction unmatched. This CDR3 has 14 residues. Looked up from germline, CDR1 is SQVTM and CDR2 is ANQGSEA. In nucleotides, the CDR3 is TGCAGCGTTGAAAATCAGGGGGTCACCGGGGAGCTGTTTTTT. Translated, it gives CSVENQGVTGELFF.

The chain joins TRBV5-1 to TRBJ1-2; possible D gene TRBD1, 6 bases. Trimming removed 0 bases at V and 4 bases at J, with 10 bases between. Per the germline V gene, CDR1 is SGHRS and CDR2 is YFSETQ. This CDR3 is built from 14 residues. The CDR3 DNA sequence: TGCGCCAGCAGCTTGGCTACAGGGCCCTATGGCTACACCTTC. It codes for CASSLATGPYGYTF.

This chain links TRBV7-3 with TRBJ2-3; D is ambiguous. Germline V gene data show CDR1 as SGHTA and CDR2 as FQGTGA. V was shortened by 5 bases and J by 0 bases, with 15 bases between the two germline ends. CDR3 length equals 16 residues. The CDR3 sequence: CASSLTAGMSTDTQYF. The CDR3 DNA sequence: TGTGCCAGCAGCCTTACAGCCGGAATGAGCACAGATACGCAGTATTTT.

The V gene is TRBV29-1, the J gene TRBJ2-2; D unclear. With 4 bases removed from V and 4 bases from J, the gap between germline ends came to 10 bases. Germline CDR1 and CDR2: SQVTM and ANQGSEA. The CDR3 extends over 13 amino acids. The CDR3 reads CSVAPHSTGELFF. The CDR3, as DNA: TGCAGCGTTGCGCCCCACAGCACCGGGGAGCTGTTTTTT.

This clonotype has a count of ten or more. V usage is TRBV5-1 and J usage is TRBJ1-2; D is perhaps TRBD1 (5 bases). V lost 6 bases, J lost 6 bases, and 15 bases lay in between. The CDR3 is made up of 13 amino acids. Germline V gene lookup returns CDR1 SGHRS and CDR2 YFSETQ. CDR3 amino acids: CASTPSREHGYTF. In DNA form, the CDR3 reads TGCGCCAGCACTCCTTCCAGGGAACATGGCTACACCTTC.

The gene calls are TRBV7-9 and TRBJ1-2; a weak D match, TRBD1 (6 bases). Germline assignment: CDR1 SEHNR and CDR2 FQNEAQ (reference sequence). V lost 7 bases and J lost 9, with 24 bases in between. This CDR3 comprises 15 residues. CDR3 protein: CASIARDIFTNSYTF. The CDR3 nucleotides are TGTGCCAGCATAGCCCGGGACATCTTTACGAATAGCTACACCTTC.

The chain employs TRBV5-1 and TRBJ1-3; no firm D call. V lost 0 bases to trimming and J lost 2 bases, with 9 bases between them. CDR3 length: 15 residues. Per germline, CDR1 SGHRS and CDR2 YFSETQ. CDR3 sequence (DNA): TGCGCCAGCAGCTTGGCCTTGGATACTGGAAACACCATATATTTT. Its protein product is CASSLALDTGNTIYF.

This clonotype was detected only a few times. The rearrangement joins TRBV4-1 to TRBJ2-7, with D perhaps matching TRBD1 (6 bases). V was cut by 4 bases and J by 0 bases, with 22 bases left in between. Germline assignment: CDR1 MGHRA and CDR2 YSYEKL. The CDR3 is 18 residues long. The chain's CDR3 is CASSPRTARAGSSYEQYF. CDR3 coding DNA: TGCGCCAGCAGCCCCCGGACAGCTAGGGCGGGTAGCTCCTACGAGCAGTACTTC.